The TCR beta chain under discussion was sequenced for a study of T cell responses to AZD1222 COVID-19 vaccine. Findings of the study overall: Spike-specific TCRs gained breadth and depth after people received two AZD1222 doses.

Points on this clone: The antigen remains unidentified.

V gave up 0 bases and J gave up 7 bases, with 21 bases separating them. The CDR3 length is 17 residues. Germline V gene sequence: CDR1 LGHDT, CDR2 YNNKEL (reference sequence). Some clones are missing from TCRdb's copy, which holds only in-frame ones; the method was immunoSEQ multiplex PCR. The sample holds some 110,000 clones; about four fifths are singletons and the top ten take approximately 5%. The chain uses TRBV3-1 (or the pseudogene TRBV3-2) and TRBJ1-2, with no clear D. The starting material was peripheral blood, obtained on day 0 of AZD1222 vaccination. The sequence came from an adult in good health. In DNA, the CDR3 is TGTGCCAGCAGCCAAGACATCTTAGGCAGCGCCGAGGGTGGCTACACCTTC. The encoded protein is CASSQDILGSAEGGYTF.